The 10 T cell receptor beta chains reported below all come from one sample, sequenced in a study of PD-1 blockade in classical Hodgkin lymphoma. Time point defined: newly diagnosed, previously untreated cHL patient sample. Starting with thawed PBMCs, CD4+ T cells were purified by magnetic negative selection. Method: immunoSEQ multiplex PCR; TCRdb's copy keeps in-frame clones and lacks some. The table includes around 21,000 clones, 85% to 95% detected once. Sequenced: CD4+ T cells from blood. The receptors come from a human donor with classical Hodgkin lymphoma.

The genes are TRBV5-1 and TRBJ2-3; possibly TRBD2 for D (6 bases). The CDR3 sequence is 15 residues long. The germline V gene encodes CDR1 SGHRS and CDR2 YFSETQ. V lost 6 bases to trimming and J lost 3 bases, with 17 bases between them. The CDR3 region is CASILGGGGTDTQYF. As DNA, the CDR3 is TGCGCCAGCATCCTTGGCGGAGGAGGGACAGATACGCAGTATTTT.

The V gene is TRBV11-2, the J gene TRBJ2-5, with 8 positions matching TRBD2. The V gene's germline CDR1 is SGHAT and CDR2 FQNNGV. The CDR3 has 14 amino acids. V was clipped by 5 bases and J by 1 base; unmatched bases: 3. CDR3 coding DNA: TGTGCCAGCAGCACCGGGACTAGCCAAGAGACCCAGTACTTC. Translation: CASSTGTSQETQYF.

The V gene is TRBV11-3, the J gene TRBJ2-7, with 8 positions matching TRBD2. The J segment lost 1 base and the V segment lost 1 base, leaving 0 bases of the junction unmatched. This CDR3 region has 14 residues. Germline assignment: CDR1 SGHNT and CDR2 YENEEA. The CDR3 sequence is CASSLVAGSYEQYF. For the CDR3, the DNA is TGTGCCAGCAGCTTAGTAGCGGGATCCTACGAGCAGTACTTC.

The gene calls are TRBV2 and TRBJ1-3; D is unresolved. The V gene's germline CDR1 is SNHLY and CDR2 FYNNEI. CDR3 size: 15 residues. The V end lost 4 bases, the J end lost 0 bases, and 10 bases lay between the germline ends. The CDR3 protein is CASSAGRSSGNTIYF. The DNA for the CDR3 is TGTGCCAGCAGTGCTGGACGGAGCTCTGGAAACACCATATATTTT.

The chain is built from TRBV5-1 and TRBJ2-3; tentatively, D is TRBD1 or TRBD2 (5 bases each). CDR1 is SGHRS and CDR2 is YFSETQ in the germline V gene. The ends were cut back, 3 bases at V and 2 bases at J, with 10 bases in the middle. The length of the CDR3 is 14 residues. This chain's CDR3 is CASSSVGDTDTQYF. In DNA, the CDR3 is TGCGCCAGCAGCTCGGTGGGGGACACAGATACGCAGTATTTT.

A few counts support this clone. V gene TRBV7-8 combines with J gene TRBJ1-5, with TRBD1 identical over 7 bases. V shed 4 bases and J 2 bases; nucleotides not matched to a gene: 2. Looked up from germline, CDR1 is SGHVS and CDR2 is FQNEAQ. The CDR3 extends over 14 amino acids. Here the CDR3 DNA reads TGTGCCAGCAGCTATGGGACAGGCAATCAGCCCCAGCATTTT. Translated: CASSYGTGNQPQHF.

The rearrangement joins TRBV4-2 to TRBJ1-4; no clear D gene. V gave up 0 bases and J gave up 3 bases, with 8 bases separating them. CDR3 length: 15 residues. CDR1 and CDR2 (germline): LGHNA, YNFKEQ. CDR3 sequence reads: CASSQDWLANEKLFF. CDR3 coding DNA: TGTGCCAGCAGCCAAGATTGGCTAGCTAATGAAAAACTGTTTTTT.

The gene calls are TRBV14 and TRBJ1-1, with D hard to call. The CDR3 loop spans 15 amino acids. The V and J ends lost 3 bases and 1 base respectively, with 12 bases between them. CDR1 is SGHDN and CDR2 is FVKESK in the germline V gene. The CDR3 nucleotides are TGTGCCAGCAGCCACCTGGCGGGTGGGAACACTGAAGCTTTCTTT. Protein: CASSHLAGGNTEAFF.

The rearrangement joins TRBV12-1 to TRBJ1-2; the table's D call, TRBD1, was not checked against the DNA. TRBV12-1 constitutes a pseudogene. The CDR3 has 15 amino acids. In DNA form, the CDR3 reads TGTGCCAGCAGCTTACCTGGGACAGGGGCTGGAGGCTACACCTTC. This gives the protein CASSLPGTGAGGYTF.

This sequence joins TRBV5-1 and TRBJ2-7, with a tentative D call TRBD2 (6 bases). Deletions cut 2 bases from V and 0 bases from J, with 15 bases between. There are 16 residues in the CDR3. Germline CDR1 and CDR2: SGHRS and YFSETQ. CDR3 loop: CASSLVPGLNSYEQYF. The CDR3 nucleotides read TGCGCCAGCAGCTTAGTCCCGGGACTGAACTCCTACGAGCAGTACTTC. Filled out from reference TRBV5-1 and TRBJ2-7, the complete variable domain reads KAGVTQTPRYLIKTRGQQVTLSCSPISGHRSVSWYQQTPGQGLQFLFEYFSETQRNKGNFPGRFSGRQFSNSRSEMNVSTLELGDSALYLCASSLVPGLNSYEQYFGPGTRLTVT.